This TCR beta chain was documented in a study of blood T cell repertoires in COVID-19. Turning to the study itself: COVID-19 samples collected from the United States, Italy and Spain covered acute and convalescent phases. From T cells, B-cell-depleted T cells, or PBMCs came the material, which was cDNA or gDNA.

Germline-derived CDR1 and CDR2 are SGHRS and YFSETQ. Trimming took 4 bases from V and 1 from J, leaving 14 bases between them. The CDR3 extends over 15 amino acids. Original processing methods: Researchers report that nucleated cell counts were estimated from reference gene primer amplification. Data came from immunoSEQ multiplex PCR; TCRdb stores just in-frame clones and leaves some out. D and trimming were read from the DNA, whereas the V and J calls and clone size are those reported in that table. The table includes approximately 90,000 clones, nearly 80% detected once. A Seattle source enrolled patients during active infection and followed them longitudinally.

The chain uses TRBV5-1 and TRBJ1-1; D may be TRBD1 (5 bases). Input material: peripheral blood. This TCR was recovered from a man between 65 and 85 years old with COVID-19, enrolled during active disease. DNA for the CDR3: TGCGCCAGCAGCACTTATCAGGGTAGGAACACTGAAGCTTTCTTT. This codes for CASSTYQGRNTEAFF.